Below are 15 T cell receptor beta chains sequenced from a single sample in a study of T cells in Graves' hyperthyroidism and ophthalmopathy. The CDR3 regions of TCR beta were amplified from RNA transcripts. Researchers ran a first-round RT-PCR on the TCR CDR3 using the HTBI primer set. TCRdb reprocessed the multiplex PCR reads via MiXCR and lists one record per CDR3 protein. The sample lists 490,000 or so distinct CDR3 sequences, 22% occurring once. Material: blood. Every receptor here comes from a woman aged 70-85 years with Graves' ophthalmopathy.

This clonotype showed up just a few times. The chain combines TRBV19 with TRBJ1-1; D uncertain. CDR3 size: 14 residues. Germline CDR1 is LNHDA and CDR2 is SQIVND (reference sequence). V was shortened by 3 bases and J by 5 bases, with 13 bases between the two germline ends. The CDR3 region is CASSISGPATEAFF. The CDR3 DNA is TGTGCCAGTAGTATTAGTGGGCCGGCGACTGAAGCTTTCTTT.

The rearrangement links TRBV4-1 to TRBJ1-2; D ambiguous. V was cut by 0 bases and J by 5 bases, with 10 bases left in between. The CDR3 has 14 residues. The germline V gene encodes CDR1 MGHRA and CDR2 YSYEKL. Written as DNA, the CDR3 is TGCGCCAGCAGCCAAGAAGGCAGAAGTTATGGCTACACCTTC. Translating gives CASSQEGRSYGYTF.

The chain recombines TRBV19 with TRBJ2-7; 10 positions agree with TRBD1. This CDR3 is 16 amino acids long. With V trimmed by 5 bases and J by 3 bases, 10 bases remained unmatched. CDR1 LNHDA and CDR2 SQIVND come from the germline V gene (reference sequence). The CDR3 DNA is TGTGCCAGTAGTCCCTCAGCCCGGACAGGGGGCTACGAGCAGTACTTC. Translation gives CASSPSARTGGYEQYF. Variable domain in full (rest from reference TRBV19 and TRBJ2-7): DGGITQSPKYLFRKEGQNVTLSCEQNLNHDAMYWYRQDPGQGLRLIYYSQIVNDFQKGDIAEGYSVSREKKESFPLTVTSAQKNPTAFYLCASSPSARTGGYEQYFGPGTRLTVT.

This clonotype was found many times. The DNA of the CDR3 is TGTGCCAGCAGTTTTTGGGACAGCTCCTACGAGCAGTACTTC. This gives the protein CASSFWDSSYEQYF. J is TRBJ2-7 and V is TRBV12-3 or TRBV12-4; 7 nucleotides agree with TRBD1. There are 14 residues in the CDR3. V dropped 3 bases and J dropped 0; count of bases not matched to a gene: 2.

The chain is built from TRBV30 and TRBJ1-1; D unclear. V was trimmed by 7 bases and J by 1 base, leaving 7 bases between them. The CDR3 runs 11 residues. Germline CDR1 and CDR2: GTSNPN and SVGIG (reference sequence). CDR3 in amino acids: CALTENTEAFF. The CDR3 DNA is TGTGCCTTAACAGAGAACACTGAAGCTTTCTTT.

This clonotype was detected many times. This sequence joins TRBV6-2 or TRBV6-3 and TRBJ2-1; maybe TRBD2 (6 bases). This CDR3 is built from 15 residues. V dropped 4 bases and J dropped 2 bases, with 12 bases sitting between them. Germline CDR1 reads MNHEY; CDR2 reads SVGEGT. The CDR3 loop is CASSFRGEPYNEQFF. CDR3 DNA sequence: TGTGCCAGCAGTTTCCGCGGGGAGCCCTACAATGAGCAGTTCTTC.

V gene TRBV20-1 combines with J gene TRBJ2-1; D gene ambiguous. The CDR3 runs 15 residues. CDR1 is DFQATT, CDR2 SNEGSKA, per germline (reference sequence). V was trimmed by 2 bases and J by 4 bases, leaving 15 bases between them. CDR3 coding DNA: TGCAGTGCTAGATCTATAGCCGCGGTATACAATGAGCAGTTCTTC. Residues: CSARSIAAVYNEQFF.

This clonotype was seen only once. V and J are TRBV6-2 or TRBV6-3 and TRBJ1-6; D might be TRBD1 (6 bases). The CDR3 totals 17 residues. Trimming shortened V by 2 bases and J by 7 bases, and 18 bases separated the two germline ends. CDR1 and CDR2 from the germline V gene are MNHEY and SVGEGT. The CDR3 loop reads CASSYDLPGAGNSPLHF. The CDR3 DNA reads as TGTGCCAGCAGTTACGATTTGCCAGGGGCGGGGAATTCACCCCTCCACTTT.

The rearrangement joins TRBV18 to TRBJ1-3; no definite D call. V lost 2 bases, J lost 0 bases, and 11 bases lay in between. This CDR3 is built from 16 residues. CDR1 and CDR2 from the germline V gene are KGHSH and LQKENI. The CDR3 protein is CASSPGQIRSGNTIYF. CDR3 sequence (DNA): TGTGCCAGCTCACCAGGCCAGATCCGCTCTGGAAACACCATATATTTT.

V usage is TRBV5-1 and J usage is TRBJ2-1, with 10 nucleotides matching TRBD2. Per the germline V gene, CDR1 is SGHRS and CDR2 is YFSETQ. The CDR3 covers 16 residues. The junction had 11 bases not matched to a gene; V was cut back by 4 bases and J by 7 bases. CDR3 residues: CASSGTSLAGDNEQFF. CDR3 DNA: TGCGCCAGCAGCGGAACCTCTCTAGCGGGAGATAATGAGCAGTTCTTC.

Only a few counts were recorded for this clonotype. The chain couples TRBV6-2 or TRBV6-3 to TRBJ1-5, with D possibly matching TRBD1 (6 bases). The ends were cut back, 2 bases at V and 6 bases at J, with 8 bases in the middle. The CDR3 totals 13 residues. From germline, CDR1 is MNHEY and CDR2 SVGEGT. The CDR3 DNA reads as TGTGCCAGCAGTTACAAGGGGGGTCAGCCCCAGCATTTT. Amino acids: CASSYKGGQPQHF.

This clonotype has at least ten counts. This sequence joins TRBV19 and TRBJ1-1, with 11 nucleotides matching TRBD1. The germline CDR1 and CDR2 sequences are LNHDA and SQIVND (reference sequence). Losses at the gene ends were 1 base for V and 4 bases for J; bases not matched to a gene: 2. This CDR3 comprises 15 residues. The CDR3 DNA is TGTGCCAGTAGTATAGCAGGGACAGGGGGCACTGAAGCTTTCTTT. It translates to CASSIAGTGGTEAFF.

V gene TRBV6-1 combines with J gene TRBJ2-3, with 8 bases fitting TRBD2. Germline CDR1 MNHNS, CDR2 SASEGT. The CDR3 has 17 amino acids. J gave up 2 bases and V 4 bases, and 11 bases lay outside the gene matches. CDR3: CASSASGGVPFTDTQYF. CDR3 DNA sequence: TGTGCCAGCAGTGCCAGCGGGGGTGTCCCCTTCACAGATACGCAGTATTTT.

This clonotype was picked up a small number of times. The chain couples TRBV7-3 to TRBJ2-3; TRBD2 agrees at 14 bases. Looked up from germline, CDR1 is SGHTA and CDR2 is FQGTGA. With V trimmed by 0 bases and J by 5 bases, 4 bases remained unmatched. This CDR3 is built from 17 residues. The CDR3 protein is CASSLTRLAGGQDTQYF. CDR3 in DNA: TGTGCCAGCAGCTTAACCCGACTAGCGGGAGGGCAAGATACGCAGTATTTT.

The chain recombines TRBV14 with TRBJ2-7, with D perhaps TRBD2 (6 bases). The CDR3 has 14 amino acids. V was cut by 4 bases and J by 3 bases, with 13 bases left in between. Germline V CDR1 and CDR2: SGHDN, FVKESK. This CDR3 is CASSPYAGGYEQYF. CDR3 in DNA: TGTGCCAGCAGCCCCTACGCCGGGGGCTACGAGCAGTACTTC.